This T cell receptor (beta chain) was identified during a study of T cell responses to AZD1222 COVID-19 vaccine. Study-wide context: Second doses were pooled across both intervals (about 4 or about 12 weeks). Points from the study as a whole: Clonal diversity may have been underestimated in mostly white British donors. Receipt of two AZD1222 doses was followed by a rise in Spike-specific TCR breadth and depth.

Turning to this clone: What it recognizes is unknown.

Repertoires were generated with immunoSEQ multiplex PCR, while TCRdb's copy carries only in-frame clones and drops some. The sample holds about 76,000 clones, roughly 90% seen once. V lost 4 bases, J lost 4 bases, and 15 bases stayed unmatched. From germline, CDR1 is SGHRS and CDR2 YFSETQ. The CDR3 has 17 amino acids. Source: peripheral blood, taken on day 0 of AZD1222 vaccination. This TCR was recovered from an adult in good health. V usage is TRBV5-1 and J usage is TRBJ1-2; the match to TRBD1 covers 8 bases. Here the CDR3 DNA reads TGCGCCAGCAGCCGGACAGGGACCTCAGCCATCCTCTATGGCTACACCTTC. Translating it yields CASSRTGTSAILYGYTF.